The entry below gives a single T cell receptor (beta chain) sequence along with its context. What it recognizes is unknown. A much bigger clone sits one base away, suggesting this may be a read error. To make TCR beta libraries, researchers used iRepertoire HTBI primers and Arm-PCR of CDR3 regions. In the authors' workflow: Segment identification across samples yielded 55 to 65 TRBV and some 13 TRBJ segments. TCRdb fed the multiplex PCR reads into MiXCR, producing one record per CDR3 protein. TCRdb's processing, not the authors', yielded these V and J calls. The profile shows about 450,000 distinct CDR3 sequences, 16% of them singletons. The time point: newly diagnosed GD, antithyroid drugs for less than 3 months. The TCR library was prepared using RNA isolated from PBMCs. This entry is derived from a study of regulatory T cells in long-lasting Graves disease. Germline CDR1 SQVTM, CDR2 ANQGSEA. CDR3 size: 13 residues.

Study outcomes and limitations: Persistent disease preferred TRBV28, TRBJ1-2 and TRBJ2-5; new disease, TRBV20-1 and TRBJ2-1.

The data were also submitted as part of a second study, on T cells in Graves' hyperthyroidism and ophthalmopathy. Turning to that study: The HTBI primer set served for first-round RT-PCR of the TCR CDR3. A model using 13 V-J features told ophthalmopathy apart from stable hyperthyroidism.

The sample here was peripheral blood mononuclear cells (PBMCs), taken at new diagnosis, from a patient treated with antithyroid drugs. The chain is built from TRBV29-1 and TRBJ1-1; D perhaps matches TRBD1 (5 bases). The TCR was taken from a woman aged 30 to 39 with Graves disease. Here the CDR3 DNA reads TGCAGCGTTGTTAGGGGACGAGACACTGAAGCTCTCTTT. Amino acids: CSVVRGRDTEALF. Filled out from reference TRBV29-1 and TRBJ1-1, the complete variable domain reads SAVISQKPSRDICQRGTSLTIQCQVDSQVTMMFWYRQQPGQSLTLIATANQGSEATYESGFVIDKFPISRPNLTFSTLTVSNMSPEDSSIYLCSVVRGRDTEALFGQGTRLTVV.